These 20 T cell receptor beta chains share one sample of origin, sequenced in a study of blood T cell repertoires in COVID-19 (dated by TCRdb to the early 2020s). The method behind the library was the immunoSEQ multiplex PCR assay. TCRdb stores this immuneACCESS table with in-frame sequences only. Part of the clones is absent; in the studies checked, under half of the shortfall reflects unresolved V genes, and no reason is known for the rest. In this sample the table shows around 300,000 clones, 85% to 90% of which occur a single time. Roughly 2.9% of the sample lies in the top ten. The sequencing sample was made of peripheral blood. Receptors originate from a woman in her twenties or thirties with COVID-19, enrolled during active disease.

The chain carries TRBV6-1 and TRBJ1-5, with 7 nucleotides matching TRBD1. Losses at the gene ends were 1 base for V and 0 bases for J; bases not matched to a gene: 18. CDR3 size: 21 residues. Germline V gene sequence: CDR1 MNHNS, CDR2 SASEGT. This CDR3 reads CASSEDGMIEGASDSNQPQHF. The CDR3 nucleotides are TGTGCCAGCAGTGAAGACGGTATGATTGAGGGGGCTTCCGATAGCAATCAGCCCCAGCATTTT.

The chain carries TRBV9 and TRBJ1-4; TRBD1 might be the D (5 bases). Between the trimmed V and J ends, which lost 1 base and 7 bases, there was a span of 8 bases. The CDR3 has 13 residues. Per the germline V gene, CDR1 is SGDLS and CDR2 is YYNGEE. For the CDR3, the DNA is TGTGCCAGCAGCGTACGGCAGGGTGAAAAACTGTTTTTT. Translated: CASSVRQGEKLFF. Full variable domain (missing parts from reference TRBV9 and TRBJ1-4): DSGVTQTPKHLITATGQRVTLRCSPRSGDLSVYWYQQSLDQGLQFLIQYYNGEERAKGNILERFSAQQFPDLHSELNLSSLELGDSALYFCASSVRQGEKLFFGSGTQLSVL.

The chain combines TRBV7-2 with TRBJ1-1; D gene ambiguous. V was clipped by 1 base and J by 0 bases, with 6 bases between them. The CDR3 is 14 amino acids. In germline, CDR1 is SGHTA, CDR2 FQGNSA. The CDR3 DNA sequence: TGTGCCAGCAGCTTAGGTCCTGTGAACACTGAAGCTTTCTTT. Residues: CASSLGPVNTEAFF.

The chain joins TRBV19 to TRBJ2-1; 12 positions match TRBD2. The CDR3 is 15 amino acids. The trim removed 7 bases at V and 4 bases at J, leaving 5 bases unmatched. Germline V gene sequence: CDR1 LNHDA, CDR2 SQIVND (reference sequence). The CDR3 here is CASTLAGGPYNEQFF. CDR3 in DNA: TGTGCCAGTACCCTAGCGGGAGGGCCTTACAATGAGCAGTTCTTC.

The chain joins TRBV6-1 to TRBJ1-2; D is perhaps TRBD1 (6 bases). The germline V gene encodes CDR1 MNHNS and CDR2 SASEGT. The V end lost 0 bases, the J end lost 3 bases, and 14 bases lay between the germline ends. The CDR3 sequence is 16 residues long. CDR3 nucleotide sequence: TGTGCCAGCAGTGAAGCGGCAGGCAGGGGCTACTATGGCTACACCTTC. Its translation: CASSEAAGRGYYGYTF.

V usage is TRBV6-1 and J usage is TRBJ2-7; 8 bases fit TRBD1. The CDR3 has 15 residues. Trimming cost V 1 base and J 4 bases; bases outside gene matches: 6. CDR1 and CDR2 from the germline V gene are MNHNS and SASEGT. The CDR3 sequence is CASSEGQGKRYEQYF. CDR3 bases: TGTGCCAGCAGTGAAGGACAGGGGAAGCGTTACGAGCAGTACTTC.

This clone was seen only once. CDR3 DNA: TGCGCCAGCAGCTCTATAGCGGGTGGCCCCACCGGGGAGCTGTTTTTT. This translates into CASSSIAGGPTGELFF. This chain connects TRBV5-1 to TRBJ2-2, with 7 bases identical to TRBD2. The CDR3 is 16 residues long. Germline V lookup: CDR1 SGHRS, CDR2 YFSETQ. The V gene end was trimmed by 3 bases and the J gene end by 4 bases; junction bases not matched to a gene: 9.

The chain uses TRBV19 and TRBJ2-7, with D maybe TRBD2 (6 bases). Germline V gene sequence: CDR1 LNHDA, CDR2 SQIVND (reference sequence). The germline V and J ends were trimmed by 5 bases and 3 bases, with 17 bases remaining between them. The CDR3 is made up of 15 amino acids. The CDR3: CASSQAGTPYYEQYF. The CDR3 DNA follows: TGTGCCAGTAGTCAGGCCGGGACTCCGTACTACGAGCAGTACTTC.

The gene calls are TRBV19 and TRBJ1-1; D unclear. The CDR3 runs to 11 residues. Trimming cost V 5 bases and J 3 bases, with 4 bases left between them. CDR1 and CDR2 (germline): LNHDA, SQIVND (reference sequence). In DNA form, the CDR3 reads TGTGCCAGTAGTTCTTACACTGAAGCTTTCTTT. It yields the protein CASSSYTEAFF.

This clone turned up a few times. The chain combines TRBV19 with TRBJ2-5, with 11 bases fitting TRBD2. CDR1 LNHDA and CDR2 SQIVND come from the germline V gene (reference sequence). V trimming: 6 bases; J trimming: 2 bases; junction bases outside the gene matches: 8. The CDR3 contains 16 residues. The CDR3 is CASSRTSGGRQETQYF. CDR3 DNA: TGTGCCAGTAGCCGAACTAGCGGGGGTCGTCAAGAGACCCAGTACTTC.

The chain joins TRBV20-1 to TRBJ2-5; the D gene is possibly TRBD2 (6 bases). The CDR3 sequence is 16 residues long. Trimming took 3 bases from V and 5 from J, leaving 22 bases between them. Germline-derived CDR1 and CDR2 are DFQATT and SNEGSKA (reference sequence). CDR3 region: CSASLFRASGVETQYF. CDR3 nucleotide sequence: TGCAGTGCTAGTCTTTTCCGGGCCTCGGGGGTGGAGACCCAGTACTTC.

This chain connects TRBV28 to TRBJ1-2; TRBD1 matches at 8 bases. Looked up from germline, CDR1 is MDHEN and CDR2 is SYDVKM. The CDR3 is 13 amino acids. J was trimmed by 4 bases and V by 6 bases; bases with no gene match: 4. As DNA, the CDR3 is TGTGCCAGCAGGTCGACAGGGGTCTATGGCTACACCTTC. This encodes CASRSTGVYGYTF.

This clone was seen only once. The gene calls are TRBV28 and TRBJ1-5; 11 nucleotides agree with TRBD1. The CDR3 loop spans 14 amino acids. Germline V CDR1 and CDR2: MDHEN, SYDVKM. Germline trimming cut 10 bases from V and 5 bases from J; bases unmatched to any gene: 7. The CDR3 bases are TGTGCCACTCTGGGACAGGGGGACCATCAGCCCCAGCATTTT. It codes for CATLGQGDHQPQHF.

The rearrangement links TRBV7-8 to TRBJ1-2, with TRBD1 matching 9 bases. The CDR3 runs to 11 residues. The germline V gene encodes CDR1 SGHVS and CDR2 FQNEAQ. V dropped 11 bases and J dropped 8; count of bases not matched to a gene: 6. CDR3: CAQRTGEGYTF. The DNA for the CDR3 is TGTGCCCAGAGGACAGGGGAAGGCTACACCTTC. Supplemented by reference TRBV7-8 and TRBJ1-2, the full variable domain reads GAGVSQSPRYKVAKRGQDVALRCDPISGHVSLFWYQQALGQGPEFLTYFQNEAQLDKSGLPSDRFFAERPEGSVSTLKIQRTQQEDSAVYLCAQRTGEGYTFGSGTRLTVV.

V usage is TRBV30 and J usage is TRBJ1-2; D uncertain. CDR1 and CDR2 (germline): GTSNPN, SVGIG (reference sequence). The CDR3 length is 13 residues. Between the trimmed V and J ends, which lost 2 bases and 2 bases, there was a span of 9 bases. Written as DNA, the CDR3 is TGTGCCTGGAGTCGGCGGCAGAACTATGGCTACACCTTC. Translation gives CAWSRRQNYGYTF.

This rearrangement joins TRBV19 to TRBJ1-1; 7 bases align to TRBD1. Trimming at V came to 6 bases and at J to 3 bases, leaving 7 bases not matched to a gene. This CDR3 has 14 amino acids. Germline values: CDR1 LNHDA, CDR2 SQIVND (reference sequence). CDR3 in amino acids: CASSGWTGYTEAFF. The CDR3 DNA reads TGTGCCAGTAGCGGCTGGACAGGTTACACTGAAGCTTTCTTT. The variable domain in full, completed from reference TRBV19 and TRBJ1-1, reads DGGITQSPKYLFRKEGQNVTLSCEQNLNHDAMYWYRQDPGQGLRLIYYSQIVNDFQKGDIAEGYSVSREKKESFPLTVTSAQKNPTAFYLCASSGWTGYTEAFFGQGTRLTVV.

Only one count was recorded for this clone. CDR3 nucleotides: TGTGCCAGTAGCTTTAACACCGGGGAGCTGTTTTTT. Translating gives CASSFNTGELFF. The chain has TRBV19 and TRBJ2-2; D unclear. V was cut by 6 bases and J by 2 bases, with 4 bases left in between. From germline, CDR1 is LNHDA and CDR2 SQIVND (reference sequence). The CDR3 totals 12 residues. The whole variable domain, filled in from reference TRBV19 and TRBJ2-2, reads DGGITQSPKYLFRKEGQNVTLSCEQNLNHDAMYWYRQDPGQGLRLIYYSQIVNDFQKGDIAEGYSVSREKKESFPLTVTSAQKNPTAFYLCASSFNTGELFFGEGSRLTVL.

The DNA for the CDR3 is TGTGCCAGCATTGAAATCAGGGGGCAAAGGACTGAAGCTTTCTTT. The encoded protein is CASIEIRGQRTEAFF. This chain links TRBV27 with TRBJ1-1; 8 bases map to TRBD1. Germline CDR1 reads MNHEY; CDR2 reads SMNVEV (reference sequence). Trimming removed 7 bases from V and 5 bases from J; junction bases left unmatched: 12. There are 15 residues in the CDR3.

The V and J genes are TRBV11-2 and TRBJ1-1; D is undetermined. The CDR3 covers 15 residues. CDR1 and CDR2 from the germline V gene are SGHAT and FQNNGV. Trimming shortened V by 4 bases and J by 2 bases, and 14 bases separated the two germline ends. The CDR3 DNA reads as TGTGCCAGCAGCTCCCGGGTGCGCAGAAACACTGAAGCTTTCTTT. It translates to CASSSRVRRNTEAFF.

This clone has only a few counts. The J gene is TRBJ2-4, the V gene TRBV28, with TRBD1 identical over 8 bases. Trimming at V came to 2 bases and at J to 5 bases, leaving 8 bases not matched to a gene. Germline V lookup: CDR1 MDHEN, CDR2 SYDVKM. The CDR3 consists of 16 residues. CDR3 in DNA: TGTGCCAGCAGTTTACTCTCCATCAGGGGGCAAAACATTCAGTACTTC. The encoded protein is CASSLLSIRGQNIQYF.